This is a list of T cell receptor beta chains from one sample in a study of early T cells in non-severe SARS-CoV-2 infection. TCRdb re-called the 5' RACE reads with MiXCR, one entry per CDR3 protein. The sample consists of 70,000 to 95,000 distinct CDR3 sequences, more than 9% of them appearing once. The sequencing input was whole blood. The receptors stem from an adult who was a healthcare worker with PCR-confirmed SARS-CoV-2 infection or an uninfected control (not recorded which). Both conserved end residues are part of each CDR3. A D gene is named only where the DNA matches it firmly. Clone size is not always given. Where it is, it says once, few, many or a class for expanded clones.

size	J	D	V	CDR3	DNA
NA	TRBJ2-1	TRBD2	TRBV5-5	CASISGGSGSYNEQFF	TGTGCCAGCATCTCGGGAGGCTCGGGCTCCTACAATGAGCAGTTCTTC
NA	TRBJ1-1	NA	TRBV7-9	CASSPRAAEAFF	TGTGCCAGCAGCCCCCGCGCAGCTGAAGCTTTCTTT
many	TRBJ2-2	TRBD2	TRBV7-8	CASRSGADTGELFF	TGTGCCAGCAGGAGCGGGGCGGACACCGGGGAGCTGTTTTTT
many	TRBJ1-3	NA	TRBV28	CASSLTLENTIYF	TGTGCCAGCAGTTTGACTCTGGAAAACACCATATATTTT
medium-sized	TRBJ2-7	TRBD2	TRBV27	CASSGRTSGRFYEQYF	TGTGCCAGCAGTGGCAGGACTAGCGGGAGGTTCTACGAGCAGTACTTC
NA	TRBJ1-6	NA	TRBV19	CASKQAASIQTLHF	TGTGCCAGTAAACAGGCAGCCTCGATTCAAACCCTCCACTTT
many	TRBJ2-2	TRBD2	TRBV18	CASSARTSGSSGELFF	TGTGCCAGCTCAGCTCGGACTAGCGGGAGCTCCGGGGAGCTGTTTTTT
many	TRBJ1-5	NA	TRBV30	CAWSGKSNQPQHF	TGTGCCTGGAGTGGGAAAAGCAATCAGCCCCAGCATTTT
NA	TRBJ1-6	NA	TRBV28	CASSLFRPGSPLHF	TGTGCCAGCAGTTTATTCCGGCCTGGTTCACCCCTCCACTTT
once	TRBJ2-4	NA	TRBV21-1	CASSKGKTIRFQAKNIQYF	TGTGCCAGCAGCAAAGGCAAGACTATAAGGTTTCAAGCCAAAAACATTCAGTACTTC
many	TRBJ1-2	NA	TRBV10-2	CASSENVEGYTF	TGCGCCAGCAGTGAAAACGTTGAGGGCTACACCTTC
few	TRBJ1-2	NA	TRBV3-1	CASSQTLRDGYTF	TGTGCCAGCAGCCAAACCCTAAGGGATGGCTACACCTTC
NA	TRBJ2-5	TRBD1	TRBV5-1	CASREGQGQETQYF	TGCGCCAGCAGGGAAGGACAGGGTCAAGAGACCCAGTACTTC
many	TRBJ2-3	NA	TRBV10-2	CASTGSPSTDTQYF	TGCGCCAGCACTGGCTCGCCTAGCACAGATACGCAGTATTTT